This T cell receptor beta chain stems from a study of T cell responses to AZD1222 COVID-19 vaccine. The repertoire was sequenced with immunoSEQ multiplex PCR; TCRdb's copy has only in-frame clones and lacks some. The sample yields 95,000 to 150,000 clones, 80% to 95% seen once. Losses at the gene ends were 6 bases for V and 4 bases for J; bases not matched to a gene: 9. Germline assignment: CDR1 MDHEN and CDR2 SYDVKM. This CDR3 has 15 amino acids. V and J are TRBV28 and TRBJ2-7; 10 bases map to TRBD1. Sequenced material: peripheral blood, taken on day 0 of MenACWY control vaccination. This clonotype originated in an adult in good health. The CDR3 DNA reads as TGTGCCAGCAGACCGGGACAGGGGCTTCGATACGAGCAGTACTTC. This sequence encodes CASRPGQGLRYEQYF.